These 17 T cell receptor beta chains came from one sample sequenced in a study of naive and memory T cell subsets. Study conclusions and caveats: Possibly reflecting memory cells re-expressing CD45RA, a few larger clonotypes occurred in naive repertoires, especially CD8.

An equimolar mix of two oligonucleotides served as the beta constant-region primer for TRBC1 and TRBC2. Four rounds of PCR amplified the ligated cDNA using nested alpha and beta constant-region primers plus SP2. TCRdb called the UMI-ligation and nested PCR reads again in MiXCR, with one record for every CDR3 protein. The sample yields fewer than 150,000 distinct CDR3 sequences, approximately 20% seen once. Their antigens are not known. Input material: naive CD8+ T cells from blood. The receptors stem from a human donor in good health.

The CDR3 reads CASSAGLAGVEDTQYF. For the CDR3, the DNA is TGTGCCAGCAGTGCGGGACTAGCGGGAGTGGAAGATACGCAGTATTTT. The chain recombines TRBV2 with TRBJ2-3, with 14 nucleotides matching TRBD2. The CDR3 runs to 16 residues. Per the germline V gene, CDR1 is SNHLY and CDR2 is FYNNEI. Losses at the gene ends were 4 bases for V and 5 bases for J; bases not matched to a gene: 5.

This chain joins TRBV13 and TRBJ2-4; D unclear. The CDR3 is made up of 14 amino acids. Trimming removed 4 bases at V and 1 base at J, with 8 bases between. Germline CDR1 reads PRHDT; CDR2 reads FYEKMQ (reference sequence). The CDR3 region is CASSSTWAKNIQYF. The CDR3 nucleotides are TGTGCCAGCAGCTCTACATGGGCCAAAAACATTCAGTACTTC.

The rearrangement links TRBV28 to TRBJ2-1; TRBD1 agrees at 9 bases. CDR3 length equals 15 residues. Per germline, CDR1 MDHEN and CDR2 SYDVKM. Germline trimming cut 6 bases from V and 3 bases from J; bases unmatched to any gene: 6. The CDR3 DNA is TGTGCCAGCAGAACCGGGACAGGGCACTACAATGAGCAGTTCTTC. Its protein is CASRTGTGHYNEQFF.

A few counts support this clonotype. V usage is TRBV9 and J usage is TRBJ2-1; 8 bases line up with TRBD2. The V segment lost 3 bases and the J segment 5 bases; nucleotides outside the gene matches: 4. This CDR3 contains 14 residues. The germline gives CDR1 SGDLS, CDR2 YYNGEE. The CDR3 reads CASSAGLGDNEQFF. The DNA of the CDR3 is TGTGCCAGCAGCGCGGGACTAGGGGACAATGAGCAGTTCTTC.

This clonotype has just a few counts. The rearrangement links TRBV28 to TRBJ1-2, with a weak D call TRBD1 (5 bases). The germline CDR1 and CDR2 sequences are MDHEN and SYDVKM. The length of the CDR3 is 15 residues. Trimming took off 3 bases at V and 5 bases at J, with 16 bases between the two ends. Here the CDR3 DNA reads TGTGCCAGCAGTTTGTTCGACAGCTTGGCATATGGCTACACCTTC. Translating gives CASSLFDSLAYGYTF.

The chain combines TRBV12-3 or TRBV12-4 with TRBJ2-3; the D gene is possibly TRBD2 (5 bases). V shed 6 bases and J shed 1 base, with 29 bases lying between them. The CDR3 runs 20 residues. In DNA form, the CDR3 reads TGTGCCAGCAGCCTTTTTCCCCTCGGGGTGCGGAGTGGAGGCACAGATACGCAGTATTTT. The encoded protein is CASSLFPLGVRSGGTDTQYF.

The chain combines TRBV5-4 with TRBJ2-1; the match to TRBD2 covers 13 bases. Trimming removed 4 bases from V and 8 bases from J; junction bases left unmatched: 6. The CDR3 has 15 amino acids. The germline CDR1 and CDR2 sequences are SGHNT and YYREEE (reference sequence). The CDR3 DNA sequence: TGTGCCAGCAGCAGTCCGGGACTAGCGGGACATGAGCAGTTCTTC. Amino acids: CASSSPGLAGHEQFF. Based on the CDR3 plus reference TRBV5-4 and TRBJ2-1, the full variable domain is ETGVTQSPTHLIKTRGQQVTLRCSSQSGHNTVSWYQQALGQGPQFIFQYYREEENGRGNFPPRFSGLQFPNYSSELNVNALELDDSALYLCASSSPGLAGHEQFFGPGTRLTVL.

The chain couples TRBV5-6 to TRBJ2-5; 15 nucleotides line up with TRBD2. CDR1 is SGHDT and CDR2 is YYEEEE in the germline V gene. The junction had 5 bases not matched to a gene; V was cut back by 3 bases and J by 5 bases. CDR3 size: 16 residues. CDR3 sequence reads: CASSSGLAGGWETQYF. The DNA of the CDR3 is TGTGCCAGCAGCTCGGGACTAGCGGGAGGATGGGAGACCCAGTACTTC.

This chain links TRBV11-1 with TRBJ1-1; no definite D call. Germline V gene sequence: CDR1 SGHAT, CDR2 FQDESV (reference sequence). Trimming pared 1 base from V and 4 bases from J, leaving 16 bases between. The CDR3 is 16 amino acids. The CDR3 is CASSLELGAGRTEAFF. CDR3 in DNA: TGTGCCAGCAGCTTAGAATTAGGTGCCGGCCGCACTGAAGCTTTCTTT.

This clonotype came up many times. This chain joins TRBV28 and TRBJ1-1; D not resolved. Trimming removed 3 bases from V and 2 bases from J, with 10 bases in between. CDR3 length: 14 amino acids. Looked up from germline, CDR1 is MDHEN and CDR2 is SYDVKM. The CDR3 spells CASSFYRGNTEAFF. The CDR3 region has the DNA TGTGCCAGCAGTTTTTATCGGGGTAACACTGAAGCTTTCTTT. The whole variable domain, remainder taken from reference TRBV28 and TRBJ1-1, is DVKVTQSSRYLVKRTGEKVFLECVQDMDHENMFWYRQDPGLGLRLIYFSYDVKMKEKGDIPEGYSVSREKKERFSLILESASTNQTSMYLCASSFYRGNTEAFFGQGTRLTVV.

V is TRBV28 and J is TRBJ2-5; 7 bases map to TRBD2. V gave up 3 bases and J gave up 2 bases; unmatched junction bases: 9. CDR1 and CDR2 (germline): MDHEN, SYDVKM. The CDR3 covers 16 residues. The CDR3 nucleotides are TGTGCCAGCAGTTTTTTGTCTAGCGGAGAACAAGAGACCCAGTACTTC. Translation: CASSFLSSGEQETQYF.

This clonotype showed up many times. CDR3 loop: CASRQGVAGNTIYF. CDR3 nucleotide sequence: TGTGCCAGTAGACAGGGTGTAGCGGGAAACACCATATATTTT. The J gene is TRBJ1-3, the V gene TRBV27; 7 nucleotides align to TRBD1. The CDR3 covers 14 residues. The germline gives CDR1 MNHEY, CDR2 SMNVEV (reference sequence). V dropped 9 bases and J dropped 4; count of bases not matched to a gene: 9.

This clonotype was seen a few times. The V and J genes are TRBV30 and TRBJ2-1; the D gene is possibly TRBD2 (5 bases). Germline V gives CDR1 GTSNPN, CDR2 SVGIG (reference sequence). This CDR3 has 12 amino acids. V was trimmed by 3 bases and J by 8 bases, leaving 11 bases between them. The CDR3, as DNA: TGTGCCTGGAGAGACGAGCGGTATGAGCAGTTCTTC. As protein: CAWRDERYEQFF.

The DNA of the CDR3 is TGTGCCAGCAGTGACAGGGCTTTCGGCACTGAAGCTTTCTTT. Translated: CASSDRAFGTEAFF. The chain carries TRBV27 and TRBJ1-1; the match to TRBD1 covers 7 bases. Germline CDR1 MNHEY, CDR2 SMNVEV (reference sequence). This CDR3 spans 14 amino acids. V was pared by 5 bases and J by 4 bases, with 7 bases of the junction left unmatched.

The V and J genes are TRBV27 and TRBJ2-3; 12 nucleotides agree with TRBD2. The V and J ends lost 6 bases and 2 bases, in that order; junction bases with no gene match: 15. The length of the CDR3 is 19 residues. The germline V gene encodes CDR1 MNHEY and CDR2 SMNVEV (reference sequence). The DNA for the CDR3 is TGTGCCAGCAGCCCTATTGTCCTAGCGGGAGGGTCTAACACAGATACGCAGTATTTT. Translation gives CASSPIVLAGGSNTDTQYF.

This clonotype has only a few counts. V is TRBV2 and J is TRBJ2-6; no clear D gene. The CDR3 loop spans 17 amino acids. V was trimmed by 10 bases and J by 0 bases, leaving 19 bases between them. Germline lookup yields CDR1 SNHLY and CDR2 FYNNEI. The CDR3 coding sequence is TGTGCCACCCCGGTTGTGAAGGCAAACTCTGGGGCCAACGTCCTGACTTTC. Amino acids: CATPVVKANSGANVLTF.

The gene calls are TRBV14 and TRBJ2-7; D is perhaps TRBD1 (7 bases). CDR3 size: 15 residues. The germline gives CDR1 SGHDN, CDR2 FVKESK. V was clipped by 1 base and J by 3 bases, with 13 bases between them. CDR3 in DNA: TGTGCCAGCAGCCAAGGTCCAGGGGGGTACTACGAGCAGTACTTC. Protein sequence: CASSQGPGGYYEQYF. Complete variable domain (other parts from reference TRBV14 and TRBJ2-7): EAGVTQFPSHSVIEKGQTVTLRCDPISGHDNLYWYRRVMGKEIKFLLHFVKESKQDESGMPNNRFLAERTGGTYSTLKVQPAELEDSGVYFCASSQGPGGYYEQYFGPGTRLTVT.